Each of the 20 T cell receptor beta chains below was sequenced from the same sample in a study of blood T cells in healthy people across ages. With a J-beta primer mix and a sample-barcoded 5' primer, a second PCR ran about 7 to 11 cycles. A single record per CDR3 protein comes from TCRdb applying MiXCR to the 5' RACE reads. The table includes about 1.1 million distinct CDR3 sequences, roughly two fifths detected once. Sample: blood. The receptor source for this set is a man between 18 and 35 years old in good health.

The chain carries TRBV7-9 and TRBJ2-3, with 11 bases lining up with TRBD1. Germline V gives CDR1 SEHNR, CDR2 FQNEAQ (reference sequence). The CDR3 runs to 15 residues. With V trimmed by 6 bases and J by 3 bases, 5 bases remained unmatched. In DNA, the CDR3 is TGTGCCAGCAGACAGGACAGGGGGCTGACAGATACGCAGTATTTT. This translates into CASRQDRGLTDTQYF.

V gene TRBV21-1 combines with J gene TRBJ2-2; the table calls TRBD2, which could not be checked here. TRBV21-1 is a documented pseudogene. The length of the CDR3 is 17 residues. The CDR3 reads CASSKERGLETAGELFF. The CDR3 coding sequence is TGTGCCAGCAGCAAAGAGAGGGGACTTGAGACGGCCGGGGAGCTGTTTTTT.

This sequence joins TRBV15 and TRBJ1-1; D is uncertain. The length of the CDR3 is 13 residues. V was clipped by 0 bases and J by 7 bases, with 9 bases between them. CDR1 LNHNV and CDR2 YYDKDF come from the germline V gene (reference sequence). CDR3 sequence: CATSRDYRSEAFF. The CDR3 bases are TGTGCCACCAGCAGAGATTACCGGAGTGAAGCTTTCTTT. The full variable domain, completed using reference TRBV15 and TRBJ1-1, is DAMVIQNPRYQVTQFGKPVTLSCSQTLNHNVMYWYQQKSSQAPKLLFHYYDKDFNNEADTPDNFQSRRPNTSFCFLDIRSPGLGDTAMYLCATSRDYRSEAFFGQGTRLTVV.

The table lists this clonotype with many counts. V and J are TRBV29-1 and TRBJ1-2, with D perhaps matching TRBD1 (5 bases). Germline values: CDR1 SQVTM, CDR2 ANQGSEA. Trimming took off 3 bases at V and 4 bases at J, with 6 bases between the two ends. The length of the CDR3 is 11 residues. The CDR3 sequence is CSVDDSYGYTF. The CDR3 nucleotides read TGCAGCGTTGACGACAGCTATGGCTACACCTTC.

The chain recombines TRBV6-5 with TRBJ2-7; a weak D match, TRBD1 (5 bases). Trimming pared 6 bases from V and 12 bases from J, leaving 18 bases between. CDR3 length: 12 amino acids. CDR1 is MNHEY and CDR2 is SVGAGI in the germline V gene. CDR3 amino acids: CASRRTQGNMYF. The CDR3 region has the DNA TGTGCCAGCAGGCGCACCCAGGGTAACATGTACTTC.

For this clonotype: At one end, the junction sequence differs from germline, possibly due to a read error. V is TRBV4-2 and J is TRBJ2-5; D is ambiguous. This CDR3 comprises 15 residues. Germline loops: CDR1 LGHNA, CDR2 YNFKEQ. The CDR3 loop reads CASSKDPGVQETQYF. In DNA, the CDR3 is TGTGCCAGCAGCAAAGACCCAGGAGTCCAAGAGACCCAGTACTTC.

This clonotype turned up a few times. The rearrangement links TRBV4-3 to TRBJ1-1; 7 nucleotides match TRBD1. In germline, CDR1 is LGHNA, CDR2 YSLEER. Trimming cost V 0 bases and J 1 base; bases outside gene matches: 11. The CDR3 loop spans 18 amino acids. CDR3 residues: CASSQDWATGQTNTEAFF. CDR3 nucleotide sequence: TGCGCCAGCAGCCAAGATTGGGCGACGGGACAGACGAACACTGAAGCTTTCTTT.

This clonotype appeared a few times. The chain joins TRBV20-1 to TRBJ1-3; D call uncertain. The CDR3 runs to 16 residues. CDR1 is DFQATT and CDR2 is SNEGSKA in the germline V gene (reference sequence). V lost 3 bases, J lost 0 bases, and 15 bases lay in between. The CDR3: CSARKLGSSSGNTIYF. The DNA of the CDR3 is TGCAGTGCTAGGAAGCTAGGGTCTAGCTCTGGAAACACCATATATTTT.

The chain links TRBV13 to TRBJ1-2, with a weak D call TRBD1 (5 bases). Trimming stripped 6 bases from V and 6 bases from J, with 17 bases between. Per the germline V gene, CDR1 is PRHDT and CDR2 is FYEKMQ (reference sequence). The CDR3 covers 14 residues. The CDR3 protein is CASRTGPLEDGYTF. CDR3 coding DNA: TGTGCCAGCAGAACGGGACCCCTCGAGGATGGCTACACCTTC.

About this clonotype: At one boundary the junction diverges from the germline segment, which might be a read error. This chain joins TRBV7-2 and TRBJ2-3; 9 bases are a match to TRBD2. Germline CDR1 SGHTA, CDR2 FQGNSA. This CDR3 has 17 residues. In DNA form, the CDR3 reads TGTGCCAGCAGCAGCGGGGGGCCCTTAAGTGGCACAGATACGCGGTATTTT. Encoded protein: CASSSGGPLSGTDTRYF.

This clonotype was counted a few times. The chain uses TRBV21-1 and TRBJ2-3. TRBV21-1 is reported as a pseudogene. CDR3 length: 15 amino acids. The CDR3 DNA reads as TGTGCCAGCAGCAACCTGGGGTCTAGCACAGATACGCAGTATTTT. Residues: CASSNLGSSTDTQYF.

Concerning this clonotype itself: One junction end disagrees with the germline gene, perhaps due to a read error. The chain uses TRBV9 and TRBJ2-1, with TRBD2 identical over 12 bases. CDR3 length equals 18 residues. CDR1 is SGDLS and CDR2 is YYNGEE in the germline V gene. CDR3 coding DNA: TGTGCCGGCAGCGTGCAGACTAGCGGGGGCGCCGGAGTCAATGAGCAGTTCTTC. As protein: CAGSVQTSGGAGVNEQFF.

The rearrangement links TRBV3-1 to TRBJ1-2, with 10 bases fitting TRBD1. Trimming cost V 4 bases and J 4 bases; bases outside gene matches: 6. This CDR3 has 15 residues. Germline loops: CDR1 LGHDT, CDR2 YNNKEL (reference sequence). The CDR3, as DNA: TGTGCCAGCAGCCGAGGACAGGGGGGGTCCTATGGCTACACCTTC. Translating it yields CASSRGQGGSYGYTF.

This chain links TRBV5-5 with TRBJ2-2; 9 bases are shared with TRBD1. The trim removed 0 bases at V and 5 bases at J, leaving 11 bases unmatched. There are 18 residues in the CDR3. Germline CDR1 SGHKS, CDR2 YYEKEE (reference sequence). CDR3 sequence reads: CASSLVNVGTGKTGELFF. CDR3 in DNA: TGTGCCAGCAGCTTGGTTAATGTCGGGACAGGGAAGACCGGGGAGCTGTTTTTT.

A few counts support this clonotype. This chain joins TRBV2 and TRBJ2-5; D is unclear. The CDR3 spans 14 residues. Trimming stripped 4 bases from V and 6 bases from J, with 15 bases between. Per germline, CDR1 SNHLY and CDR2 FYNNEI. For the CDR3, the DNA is TGTGCCAGCAGTGCGAATGAAGGTGGCAAGACCCAGTACTTC. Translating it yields CASSANEGGKTQYF.

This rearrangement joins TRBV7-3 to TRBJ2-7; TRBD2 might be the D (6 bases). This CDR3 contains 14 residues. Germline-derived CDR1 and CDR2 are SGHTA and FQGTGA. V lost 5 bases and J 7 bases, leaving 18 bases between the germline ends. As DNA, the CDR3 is TGTGCCAGCAGCCCCTCAGGCGGGGTGAATGAGCAGTACTTC. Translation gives CASSPSGGVNEQYF.

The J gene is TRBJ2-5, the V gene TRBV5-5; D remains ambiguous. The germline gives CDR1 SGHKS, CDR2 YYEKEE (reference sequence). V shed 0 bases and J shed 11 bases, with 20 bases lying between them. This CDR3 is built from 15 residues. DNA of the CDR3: TGTGCCAGCAGCTTGGCAGCCGGTCTCCACAATGAGCAGTACTTC. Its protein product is CASSLAAGLHNEQYF.

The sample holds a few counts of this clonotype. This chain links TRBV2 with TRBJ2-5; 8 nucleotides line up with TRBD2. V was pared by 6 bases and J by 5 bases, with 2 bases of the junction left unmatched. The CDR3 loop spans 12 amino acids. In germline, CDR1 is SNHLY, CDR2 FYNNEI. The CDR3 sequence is CASRTSAETQYF. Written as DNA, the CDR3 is TGTGCCAGCAGGACTAGCGCGGAGACCCAGTACTTC. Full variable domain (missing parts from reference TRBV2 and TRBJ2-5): EPEVTQTPSHQVTQMGQEVILRCVPISNHLYFYWYRQILGQKVEFLVSFYNNEISEKSEIFDDQFSVERPDGSNFTLKIRSTKLEDSAMYFCASRTSAETQYFGPGTRLLVL.

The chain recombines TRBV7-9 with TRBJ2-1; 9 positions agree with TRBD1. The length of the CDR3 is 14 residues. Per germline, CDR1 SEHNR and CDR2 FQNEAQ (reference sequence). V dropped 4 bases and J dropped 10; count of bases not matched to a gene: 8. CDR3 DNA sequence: TGTGCCAGCAGCTCCGGACAGGGGTATACAGAGCAGTTCTTC. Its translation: CASSSGQGYTEQFF.

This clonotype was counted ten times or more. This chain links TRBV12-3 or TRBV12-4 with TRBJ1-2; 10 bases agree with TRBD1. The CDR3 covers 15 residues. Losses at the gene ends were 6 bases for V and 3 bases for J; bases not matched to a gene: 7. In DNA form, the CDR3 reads TGTGCCAGCAGCCTCGACAGGGGGCGACACTATGGCTACACCTTC. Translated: CASSLDRGRHYGYTF.